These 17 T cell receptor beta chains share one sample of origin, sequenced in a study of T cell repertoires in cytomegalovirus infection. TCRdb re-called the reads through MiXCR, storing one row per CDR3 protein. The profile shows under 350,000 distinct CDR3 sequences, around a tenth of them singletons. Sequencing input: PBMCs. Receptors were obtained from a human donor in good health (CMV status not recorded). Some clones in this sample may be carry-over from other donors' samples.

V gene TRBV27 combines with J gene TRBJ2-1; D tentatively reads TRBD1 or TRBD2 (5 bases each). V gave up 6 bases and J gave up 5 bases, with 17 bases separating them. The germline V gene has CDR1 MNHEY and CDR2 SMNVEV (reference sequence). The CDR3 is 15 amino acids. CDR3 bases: TGTGCCAGCAGACGGGACGGACTCCCACACAATGAGCAGTTCTTC. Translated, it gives CASRRDGLPHNEQFF.

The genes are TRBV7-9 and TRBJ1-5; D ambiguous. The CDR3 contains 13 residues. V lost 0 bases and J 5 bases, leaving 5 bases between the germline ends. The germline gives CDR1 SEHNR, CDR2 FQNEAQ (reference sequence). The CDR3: CASSLAQDQPQHF. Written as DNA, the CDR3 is TGTGCCAGCAGCTTAGCACAAGATCAGCCCCAGCATTTT.

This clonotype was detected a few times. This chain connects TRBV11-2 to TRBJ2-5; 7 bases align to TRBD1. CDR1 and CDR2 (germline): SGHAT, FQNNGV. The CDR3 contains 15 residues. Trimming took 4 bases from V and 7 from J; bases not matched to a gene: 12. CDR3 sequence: CASSSRGGELGTQYF. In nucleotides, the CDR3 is TGTGCCAGCAGCTCCCGAGGGGGCGAACTGGGGACCCAGTACTTC.

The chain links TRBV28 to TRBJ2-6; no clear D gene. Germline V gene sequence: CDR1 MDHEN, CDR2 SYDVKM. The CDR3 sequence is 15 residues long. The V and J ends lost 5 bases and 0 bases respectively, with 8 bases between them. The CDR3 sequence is CASSIPGSGANVLTF. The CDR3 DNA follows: TGTGCCAGCAGTATACCCGGCTCTGGGGCCAACGTCCTGACTTTC.

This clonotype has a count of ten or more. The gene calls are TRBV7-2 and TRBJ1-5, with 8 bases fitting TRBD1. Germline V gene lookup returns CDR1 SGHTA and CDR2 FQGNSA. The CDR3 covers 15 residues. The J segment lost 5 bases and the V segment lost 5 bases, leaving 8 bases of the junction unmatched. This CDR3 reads CASSPAGQGHQPQHF. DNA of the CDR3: TGTGCCAGCAGCCCGGCCGGACAGGGCCATCAGCCCCAGCATTTT.

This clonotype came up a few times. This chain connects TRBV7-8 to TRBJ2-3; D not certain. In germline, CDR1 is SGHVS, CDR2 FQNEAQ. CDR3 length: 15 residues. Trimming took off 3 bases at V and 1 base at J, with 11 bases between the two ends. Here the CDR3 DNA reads TGTGCCAGCAGCTTCAGAACGATGGGCACAGATACGCAGTATTTT. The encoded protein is CASSFRTMGTDTQYF.

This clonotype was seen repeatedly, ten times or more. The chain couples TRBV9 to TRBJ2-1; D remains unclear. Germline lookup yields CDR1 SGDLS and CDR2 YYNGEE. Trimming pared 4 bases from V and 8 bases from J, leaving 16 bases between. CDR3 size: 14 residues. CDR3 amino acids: CASSPHEEWDEQFF. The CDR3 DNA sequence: TGTGCCAGCAGCCCCCATGAAGAATGGGATGAGCAGTTCTTC.

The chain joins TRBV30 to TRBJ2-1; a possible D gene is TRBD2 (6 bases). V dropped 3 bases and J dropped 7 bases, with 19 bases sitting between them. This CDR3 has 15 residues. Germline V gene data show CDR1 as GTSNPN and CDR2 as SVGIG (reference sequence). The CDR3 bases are TGTGCCTGGAGGACCCCAGCGGGCGGAGGAAATGAGCAGTTCTTC. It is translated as CAWRTPAGGGNEQFF. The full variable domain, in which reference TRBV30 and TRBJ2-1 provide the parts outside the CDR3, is SQTIHQWPATLVQPVGSPLSLECTVEGTSNPNLYWYRQAAGRGLQLLFYSVGIGQISSEVPQNLSASRPQDRQFILSSKKLLLSDSGFYLCAWRTPAGGGNEQFFGPGTRLTVL.

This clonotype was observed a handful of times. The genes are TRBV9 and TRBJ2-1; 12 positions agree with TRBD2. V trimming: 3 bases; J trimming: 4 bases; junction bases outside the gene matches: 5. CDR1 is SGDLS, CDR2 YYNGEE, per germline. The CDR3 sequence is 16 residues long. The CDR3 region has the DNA TGTGCCAGCAGCGCCTTGACTAGCGGGAGATACAATGAGCAGTTCTTC. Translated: CASSALTSGRYNEQFF.

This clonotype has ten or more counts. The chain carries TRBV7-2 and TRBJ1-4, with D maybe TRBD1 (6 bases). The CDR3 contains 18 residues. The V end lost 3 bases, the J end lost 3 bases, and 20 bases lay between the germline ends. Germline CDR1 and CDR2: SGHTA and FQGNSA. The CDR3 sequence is CASSLAIPTGLANEKLFF. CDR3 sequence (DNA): TGTGCCAGCAGCTTGGCAATTCCTACAGGGCTGGCTAATGAAAAACTGTTTTTT.

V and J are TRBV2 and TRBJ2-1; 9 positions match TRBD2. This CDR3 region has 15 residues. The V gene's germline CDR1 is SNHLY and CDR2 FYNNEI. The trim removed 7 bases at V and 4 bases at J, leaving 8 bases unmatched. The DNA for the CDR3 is TGTGCCAGCACTCAGACTAGCGGCCTTTACAATGAGCAGTTCTTC. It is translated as CASTQTSGLYNEQFF.

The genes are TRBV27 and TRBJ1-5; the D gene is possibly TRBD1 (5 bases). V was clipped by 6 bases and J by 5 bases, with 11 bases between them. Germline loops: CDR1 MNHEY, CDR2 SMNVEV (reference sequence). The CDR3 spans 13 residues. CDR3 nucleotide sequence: TGTGCCAGCAGGCCAGGGACTGATCAGCCCCAGCATTTT. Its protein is CASRPGTDQPQHF.

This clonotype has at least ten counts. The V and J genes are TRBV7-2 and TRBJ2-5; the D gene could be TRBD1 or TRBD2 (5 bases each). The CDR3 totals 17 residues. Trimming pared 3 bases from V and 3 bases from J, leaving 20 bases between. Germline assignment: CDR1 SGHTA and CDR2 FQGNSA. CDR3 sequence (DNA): TGTGCCAGCAGCTTTAAAGGACCCAGGTGGGACGAAGAGACCCAGTACTTC. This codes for CASSFKGPRWDEETQYF.

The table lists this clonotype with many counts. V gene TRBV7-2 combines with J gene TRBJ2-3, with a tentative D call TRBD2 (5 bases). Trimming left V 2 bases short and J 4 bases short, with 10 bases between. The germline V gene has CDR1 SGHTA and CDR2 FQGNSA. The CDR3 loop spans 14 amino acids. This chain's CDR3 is CASSLMRAADTQYF. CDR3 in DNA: TGTGCCAGCAGCTTAATGCGGGCGGCAGATACGCAGTATTTT.

CDR3 sequence (DNA): TGCAGCGGGAGTGGACAGGGGGCTACTTATGAAGCTTTCTTT. Its protein is CSGSGQGATYEAFF. The V call is TRBV29-1, the J call TRBJ1-1; 11 positions match TRBD1. Looked up from germline, CDR1 is SQVTM and CDR2 is ANQGSEA. The V and J ends lost 7 bases and 7 bases, in that order; junction bases with no gene match: 11. The CDR3 runs to 14 residues.

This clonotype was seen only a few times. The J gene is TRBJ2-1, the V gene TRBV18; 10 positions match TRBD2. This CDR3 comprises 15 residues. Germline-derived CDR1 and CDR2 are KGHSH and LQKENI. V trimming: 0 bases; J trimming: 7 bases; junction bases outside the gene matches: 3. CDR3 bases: TGTGCCAGCTCACCACCCCCTAGCGGGAGAAATGAGCAGTTCTTC. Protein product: CASSPPPSGRNEQFF.

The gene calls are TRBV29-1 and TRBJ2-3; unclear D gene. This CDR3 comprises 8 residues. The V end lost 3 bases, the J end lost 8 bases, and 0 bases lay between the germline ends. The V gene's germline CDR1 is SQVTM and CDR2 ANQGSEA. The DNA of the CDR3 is TGCAGCGTTGATACGCAGTATTTT. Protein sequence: CSVDTQYF.